This entry lists 27 T cell receptor beta chains sequenced from one sample in a study of blood T cell repertoires in COVID-19 (dated by TCRdb to about 2020). Libraries were constructed by the immunoSEQ multiplex PCR assay. This is the immuneACCESS table as TCRdb keeps it, with only in-frame sequences that have V and J called. A part of the clones is gone; compared with another copy, unresolved V genes explain less than half, and the rest is unexplained. The sample includes under 250,000 clones, with under 85% observed a single time. 5.5% of the sample is held by the ten biggest clonotypes. The source material was peripheral blood. The source is a human donor in a cohort sampled during active COVID-19.

This chain uses TRBV19 with TRBJ2-7; possibly TRBD1 for D (5 bases). Trimming took 5 bases from V and 0 from J, leaving 11 bases between them. The CDR3 runs 14 residues. CDR1 is LNHDA and CDR2 is SQIVND in the germline V gene (reference sequence). The CDR3 region is CASSSPQVSYEQYF. The CDR3, as DNA: TGTGCCAGTAGTTCACCACAGGTCTCCTACGAGCAGTACTTC.

This chain joins TRBV3-1 (or the pseudogene TRBV3-2) and TRBJ1-4, with 9 bases that match TRBD1. V trimming: 4 bases; J trimming: 4 bases; junction bases outside the gene matches: 4. This CDR3 has 15 residues. Germline V lookup: CDR1 LGHDT, CDR2 YNNKEL (reference sequence). This chain's CDR3 is CASSPPGQGNEKLFF. Written as DNA, the CDR3 is TGTGCCAGCAGCCCCCCGGGACAGGGTAATGAAAAACTGTTTTTT.

This sequence joins TRBV24-1 and TRBJ2-7; 13 nucleotides line up with TRBD2. The V gene's germline CDR1 is KGHDR and CDR2 SFDVKD. J lost 2 bases, V lost 4 bases, and 4 bases had no gene match. The CDR3 runs to 16 residues. This CDR3 is CATSDTGTSGTYEQYF. The DNA of the CDR3 is TGTGCCACCAGTGACACCGGGACTAGCGGGACCTACGAGCAGTACTTC.

J is TRBJ1-6 and V is TRBV2; 8 nucleotides align to TRBD1. From germline, CDR1 is SNHLY and CDR2 FYNNEI. The CDR3 consists of 13 residues. The CDR3 DNA reads TGTGCTAAGGGGACAGGTCCTAATTCACCCCTCCACTTT. Translation: CAKGTGPNSPLHF. Filled out from reference TRBV2 and TRBJ1-6, the complete variable domain reads EPEVTQTPSHQVTQMGQEVILRCVPISNHLYFYWYRQILGQKVEFLVSFYNNEISEKSEIFDDQFSVERPDGSNFTLKIRSTKLEDSAMYFCAKGTGPNSPLHFGNGTRLTVT.

The chain is built from TRBV12-5 and TRBJ2-1, with D possibly being TRBD2 (6 bases). Trimming took off 2 bases at V and 16 bases at J, with 12 bases between the two ends. The CDR3 runs to 11 residues. Germline CDR1 LGHNT, CDR2 FRNRAP. CDR3 sequence reads: CASGLPLGTFF. In DNA, the CDR3 is TGTGCTAGTGGTTTGCCGCTCGGGACTTTCTTC.

The chain recombines TRBV5-1 with TRBJ2-5; a possible D gene is TRBD1 (6 bases). Germline loops: CDR1 SGHRS, CDR2 YFSETQ. The CDR3 is 17 amino acids. V shed 4 bases and J shed 4 bases, with 23 bases lying between them. DNA of the CDR3: TGCGCCAGCAGCCGCTTCAACTTAGACAGGTCCGGAGAGACCCAGTACTTC. Translated, it gives CASSRFNLDRSGETQYF.

The chain joins TRBV29-1 to TRBJ1-4; maybe TRBD1 (5 bases). Germline CDR1 reads SQVTM; CDR2 reads ANQGSEA. The CDR3 length is 13 residues. The ends were cut back, 6 bases at V and 3 bases at J, with 11 bases in the middle. The CDR3 DNA sequence: TGCAGCGTCCAGGGTGCGGCTAATGAAAAACTGTTTTTT. Protein sequence: CSVQGAANEKLFF. Based on the CDR3 plus reference TRBV29-1 and TRBJ1-4, the full variable domain is SAVISQKPSRDICQRGTSLTIQCQVDSQVTMMFWYRQQPGQSLTLIATANQGSEATYESGFVIDKFPISRPNLTFSTLTVSNMSPEDSSIYLCSVQGAANEKLFFGSGTQLSVL.

The rearrangement links TRBV21-1 to TRBJ2-7; TRBD2 was called by the table and not checked on the DNA. TRBV21-1 is designated a pseudogene. This CDR3 comprises 14 residues. The CDR3: CASSKRGGVYEQYF. The CDR3 bases are TGTGCCAGCAGCAAAAGGGGCGGGGTCTACGAGCAGTACTTC.

This clone was found a few times. The rearrangement uses TRBV5-1 and TRBJ1-5; 9 positions agree with TRBD1. Per the germline V gene, CDR1 is SGHRS and CDR2 is YFSETQ. The V segment lost 5 bases and the J segment 9 bases; nucleotides outside the gene matches: 15. The CDR3 length is 16 residues. CDR3 sequence: CASSWTGADAFRPQHF. The CDR3 coding sequence is TGCGCCAGCAGTTGGACAGGGGCTGATGCTTTTCGGCCCCAGCATTTT.

The V gene is TRBV5-1, the J gene TRBJ2-1, with 9 bases lining up with TRBD2. Germline loops: CDR1 SGHRS, CDR2 YFSETQ. J lost 6 bases, V lost 4 bases, and 5 bases had no gene match. The CDR3 sequence is 14 residues long. CDR3 region: CASSLSTSGNEQFF. The CDR3 DNA reads TGCGCCAGCAGCCTCTCGACTAGCGGCAATGAGCAGTTCTTC.

The chain combines TRBV10-2 with TRBJ2-5; a weak D match, TRBD2 (6 bases). Germline CDR1 is WSHSY and CDR2 is SAAADI. The V and J ends lost 5 bases and 4 bases respectively, with 14 bases between them. CDR3 length: 14 residues. The CDR3 is CASSPLQGGETQYF. CDR3 coding DNA: TGCGCCAGCAGTCCCCTTCAGGGAGGAGAGACCCAGTACTTC.

The chain has TRBV4-2 and TRBJ2-1, with 9 bases identical to TRBD1. The CDR3 covers 15 residues. Germline CDR1 reads LGHNA; CDR2 reads YNFKEQ. The V gene end was trimmed by 4 bases and the J gene end by 7 bases; junction bases not matched to a gene: 8. The CDR3 is CASSRGTGTWNEQFF. Here the CDR3 DNA reads TGTGCCAGCAGCCGTGGGACAGGGACTTGGAATGAGCAGTTCTTC.

This sequence joins TRBV6-6 and TRBJ1-1; D unclear. The CDR3 sequence is 14 residues long. Germline V gene data show CDR1 as MNHNY and CDR2 as SVGAGI (reference sequence). V gave up 0 bases and J gave up 4 bases, with 9 bases separating them. The CDR3 reads CASSYSGSSTEAFF. The CDR3 bases are TGTGCCAGCAGTTACTCTGGGAGTTCCACTGAAGCTTTCTTT.

This clone is a singleton in its sample. The gene calls are TRBV27 and TRBJ2-2; possibly TRBD1 for D (6 bases). Germline loops: CDR1 MNHEY, CDR2 SMNVEV (reference sequence). The V gene lost 1 base and the J gene lost 4 bases, with 13 bases spanning the gap. This CDR3 is 16 amino acids long. CDR3 DNA: TGTGCCAGCAGTTTATTTTGGACAGCCGGCACCGGGGAGCTGTTTTTT. This gives the protein CASSLFWTAGTGELFF.

This clone was detected once. This sequence joins TRBV6-6 and TRBJ2-7, with D possibly TRBD2 on 6 matching bases. The V gene's germline CDR1 is MNHNY and CDR2 SVGAGI (reference sequence). Trimming took off 5 bases at V and 4 bases at J, with 18 bases between the two ends. This CDR3 spans 15 amino acids. DNA for the CDR3: TGTGCCAGCAGTAATCTAGCGAAAACGGTTTACGAGCAGTACTTC. It encodes CASSNLAKTVYEQYF.

The genes are TRBV28 and TRBJ2-3; no clear D. CDR3 length equals 14 residues. In germline, CDR1 is MDHEN, CDR2 SYDVKM. Trimming cost V 6 bases and J 0 bases, with 10 bases left between them. CDR3 sequence (DNA): TGTGCCAGCAGCGACGACATTAGCACAGATACGCAGTATTTT. Translated: CASSDDISTDTQYF.

The genes are TRBV28 and TRBJ2-7, with 9 bases identical to TRBD1. CDR3 size: 14 residues. The V segment lost 2 bases and the J segment 6 bases; nucleotides outside the gene matches: 5. Germline assignment: CDR1 MDHEN and CDR2 SYDVKM. CDR3 DNA: TGTGCCAGCAGTTTAGGGGACAGGGTGGGCGAGCAGTACTTC. Its protein product is CASSLGDRVGEQYF.

V and J are TRBV4-1 and TRBJ1-6; D possibly corresponds to TRBD1 (5 bases). Per germline, CDR1 MGHRA and CDR2 YSYEKL. The CDR3 length is 16 residues. V was trimmed by 4 bases and J by 0 bases, leaving 10 bases between them. CDR3 DNA: TGCGCCAGCAGCCCACAGGATCTCTCCTATAATTCACCCCTCCACTTT. This gives the protein CASSPQDLSYNSPLHF.

The chain employs TRBV5-1 and TRBJ2-5, with D maybe TRBD1 (6 bases). With 4 bases removed from V and 5 bases from J, the gap between germline ends came to 15 bases. This CDR3 spans 14 amino acids. Germline CDR1 and CDR2: SGHRS and YFSETQ. The DNA of the CDR3 is TGCGCCAGCAGCCGCCGGGACACCCAGGAGACCCAGTACTTC. As protein: CASSRRDTQETQYF. Full variable domain (outside the CDR3, taken from reference TRBV5-1 and TRBJ2-5): KAGVTQTPRYLIKTRGQQVTLSCSPISGHRSVSWYQQTPGQGLQFLFEYFSETQRNKGNFPGRFSGRQFSNSRSEMNVSTLELGDSALYLCASSRRDTQETQYFGPGTRLLVL.

The rearrangement joins TRBV6-5 to TRBJ1-5; 7 nucleotides align to TRBD1. The CDR3 length is 15 residues. Germline V CDR1 and CDR2: MNHEY, SVGAGI. J was trimmed by 3 bases and V by 5 bases; bases with no gene match: 7. CDR3 DNA: TGTGCCAGCAGTCAGGGGGGTGGGAACAATCAGCCCCAGCATTTT. Its translation is CASSQGGGNNQPQHF.

The sample holds a few counts of this clone. This chain links TRBV10-1 with TRBJ1-2; D remains ambiguous. CDR3 length: 15 residues. V lost 1 base and J 4 bases, leaving 13 bases between the germline ends. CDR1 WNHNN and CDR2 SYGVQD come from the germline V gene (reference sequence). CDR3 amino acids: CASSELAEPIYGYTF. CDR3 in DNA: TGCGCCAGCAGTGAGTTGGCGGAGCCGATCTATGGCTACACCTTC.

The chain is built from TRBV3-1 (or the pseudogene TRBV3-2) and TRBJ1-1, with 10 bases identical to TRBD1. J was trimmed by 1 base and V by 2 bases; bases with no gene match: 10. Germline lookup yields CDR1 LGHDT and CDR2 YNNKEL (reference sequence). This CDR3 has 18 amino acids. The CDR3 spells CASSQTAGTGVTNTEAFF. The CDR3, as DNA: TGTGCCAGCAGCCAAACAGCCGGGACAGGGGTCACGAACACTGAAGCTTTCTTT.

Here the CDR3 reads CASSLPLDRPTDTQYF. CDR3 nucleotide sequence: TGTGCCAGCAGCTTACCTCTGGACAGACCCACAGATACGCAGTATTTT. The chain uses TRBV7-9 and TRBJ2-3, with D perhaps TRBD1 (6 bases). Trimming stripped 2 bases from V and 2 bases from J, with 14 bases between. Germline values: CDR1 SEHNR, CDR2 FQNEAQ (reference sequence). The CDR3 spans 16 residues.

This clone was counted only a few times. The chain recombines TRBV19 with TRBJ1-6, with TRBD1 matching over 10 bases. Germline trimming cut 4 bases from V and 14 bases from J; bases unmatched to any gene: 14. Germline CDR1 LNHDA, CDR2 SQIVND (reference sequence). CDR3 length: 16 residues. DNA of the CDR3: TGTGCCAGTAGTAATCCGGGACAGGGGCTCATTGGGGCCCTCCACTTT. Its protein is CASSNPGQGLIGALHF.

This chain joins TRBV11-3 and TRBJ2-1, with 12 bases aligning to TRBD2. Germline values: CDR1 SGHNT, CDR2 YENEEA. This CDR3 is built from 17 residues. The ends lost 1 base at V and 5 bases at J; junction bases unmatched: 6. CDR3 DNA sequence: TGTGCCAGCAGCTTAGGACCGACTAGCGGGAGTCACAATGAGCAGTTCTTC. Protein sequence: CASSLGPTSGSHNEQFF. Looking up the rest from reference TRBV11-3 and TRBJ2-1 gives the full variable domain: EAGVVQSPRYKIIEKKQPVAFWCNPISGHNTLYWYLQNLGQGPELLIRYENEEAVDDSQLPKDRFSAERLKGVDSTLKIQPAELGDSAVYLCASSLGPTSGSHNEQFFGPGTRLTVL.

The chain uses TRBV7-2 and TRBJ2-1; 11 bases align to TRBD2. CDR1 SGHTA and CDR2 FQGNSA come from the germline V gene. The CDR3 has 15 amino acids. After removal of 5 bases from V and 4 bases from J, the junction contained 4 bases not matched to a gene. The CDR3: CASSAGLAVYNEQFF. CDR3 nucleotides: TGTGCCAGCAGCGCGGGACTAGCGGTGTACAATGAGCAGTTCTTC.

This chain joins TRBV6-1 and TRBJ2-3, with D unresolved. Trimming took 1 base from V and 1 from J, leaving 6 bases between them. Germline CDR1 is MNHNS and CDR2 is SASEGT. The CDR3 consists of 14 residues. CDR3 protein: CASSEGAGTDTQYF. In DNA form, the CDR3 reads TGTGCCAGCAGTGAAGGGGCTGGCACAGATACGCAGTATTTT.